This T cell receptor (beta chain) was observed in a study of blood T cell repertoires in COVID-19. Study-level information: COVID-19 samples from acute and convalescent phases originated in the United States, Italy and Spain.

Original handling: Reference gene primer amplification gave estimated nucleated cell counts. Measured with immunoSEQ multiplex PCR; TCRdb has only the in-frame clones, and not every one. Clonal size and the V and J genes are those of that table, whereas D and trimming came from the DNA. The sample holds approximately 400,000 clones, approximately 89% seen once. Germline V lookup: CDR1 SGHRS, CDR2 YFSETQ. V was cut by 4 bases and J by 3 bases, with 11 bases left in between. The CDR3 has 14 amino acids. The sequence was obtained from a woman aged 45-59 years with COVID-19, enrolled during active disease. The sequencing input was peripheral blood. The chain carries TRBV5-1 and TRBJ2-1; TRBD2 is a possible D gene (6 bases). The CDR3 protein is CASSRGTRYNEQFF. The CDR3 nucleotides read TGCGCCAGCAGCCGGGGGACTCGCTACAATGAGCAGTTCTTC.